The source of this TCR beta chain is a study of PD-1 blockade in classical Hodgkin lymphoma. V was cut by 2 bases and J by 2 bases, with 6 bases left in between. The CDR3 has 13 amino acids. Per the germline V gene, CDR1 is MNHEY and CDR2 is SMNVEV (reference sequence). TCRdb's table, derived via immunoSEQ multiplex PCR, lists solely in-frame clones and lacks some. The sample shows some 93,000 clones, around 78% of them seen only once. General study results and limits: Researchers reported that CD4+ TCR diversity, though not CD8+, rose significantly by C4D1. Diversity similar to that of newly diagnosed patients was seen at baseline in complete responders. Individuals initiating nivolumab under 1 year after ASCT were excluded.

The time point here: cycle 4 day 1 (C4D1), after 6 weeks of nivolumab. Each patient experienced a relapse that followed autologous stem cell transplantation, and brentuximab vedotin exposure varied. This clone turned up a few times. Its antigen is as yet unknown. The chain has TRBV27 and TRBJ1-2; D perhaps matches TRBD1 (6 bases). This specimen consisted of peripheral blood mononuclear cells (PBMCs), obtained before the fourth cycle of nivolumab. The TCR comes from a human donor with classical Hodgkin lymphoma. The CDR3 protein is CASSLDRNYGYTF. DNA for the CDR3: TGTGCCAGCAGTTTAGACAGGAACTATGGCTACACCTTC.